Listed here are 29 T cell receptor beta chains from one sample, sequenced in a study of post-analysis software for immune sequencing data. Notes on the study in general: Five or six TRBV segments, TRBV5-6, TRBV5-1 and TRBV20-1 among them, were found more frequent in patients than controls.

For these receptors, no antigen is known. cDNA libraries for TCR beta contained unique molecular identifiers. TCRdb reanalysed the PCR reads using MiXCR and keeps one entry per CDR3 protein. The profile shows 650,000 to 900,000 distinct CDR3 sequences, under 60% of them singletons. Sample: blood. These receptors came from a girl between 5 and 17 years old with multiple sclerosis.

In nucleotides, the CDR3 is TGTGCCACCAGCAGAGATCGGGGCACAGATACGCAGTATTTT. Translation: CATSRDRGTDTQYF. The genes are TRBV15 and TRBJ2-3; D is undetermined. The V end lost 0 bases, the J end lost 1 base, and 5 bases lay between the germline ends. The CDR3 runs to 14 residues. CDR1 LNHNV and CDR2 YYDKDF come from the germline V gene (reference sequence).

This clonotype was picked up a small number of times. The rearrangement uses TRBV3-1 and TRBJ2-5, with 10 bases that match TRBD2. The germline V gene encodes CDR1 LGHDT and CDR2 YNNKEL (reference sequence). V was clipped by 2 bases and J by 5 bases; unmatched bases: 2. The CDR3 contains 14 residues. The CDR3 DNA reads TGTGCCAGCAGCCAACGAGCGGGAGGGGAGACCCAGTACTTC. Translating it yields CASSQRAGGETQYF.

The J gene is TRBJ1-6, the V gene TRBV25-1; perhaps TRBD1 as D (5 bases). The germline V gene has CDR1 MGHDK and CDR2 SYGVNS. The V gene lost 6 bases and the J gene lost 9 bases, with 9 bases spanning the gap. This CDR3 is 12 amino acids long. The CDR3, as DNA: TGTGCCAGCAGGGGGACGGGTTCACCCCTCCACTTT. It specifies CASRGTGSPLHF.

The genes are TRBV11-3 and TRBJ2-1, with 14 bases matching TRBD2. Losses at the gene ends were 5 bases for V and 9 bases for J; bases not matched to a gene: 9. The CDR3 covers 16 residues. CDR1 and CDR2 from the germline V gene are SGHNT and YENEEA. The DNA for the CDR3 is TGTGCCAGCAGCCCCCCGACTAGCGGGAGGGATATTGAGCAGTTCTTC. This codes for CASSPPTSGRDIEQFF.

This clonotype was seen only a few times. The V gene is TRBV4-2, the J gene TRBJ2-3, with 10 bases fitting TRBD2. CDR3 size: 16 residues. After removal of 1 base from V and 1 base from J, the junction contained 2 bases not matched to a gene. CDR1 is LGHNA and CDR2 is YNFKEQ in the germline V gene. The CDR3 DNA reads TGTGCCAGCAGCCAAGCCGGGACTAGCGGCACAGATACGCAGTATTTT. Translating it yields CASSQAGTSGTDTQYF.

The chain carries TRBV5-6 and TRBJ2-5; TRBD2 aligns across 7 bases. Gene TRBJ2-7 matches the end of the DNA better, so the J call may be wrong. Germline V gene lookup returns CDR1 SGHDT and CDR2 YYEEEE. The CDR3 loop spans 14 amino acids. The DNA for the CDR3 is TGTGCCAGCAGCTCTCCGGGAGGAGTTTACGAGCAGTACTTC. Its protein product is CASSSPGGVYEQYF.

This clonotype came up a few times. CDR3 nucleotides: TGCAGCGTTGAAGACACAGCCGGTGGCTACACCTTC. This encodes CSVEDTAGGYTF. V gene TRBV29-1 combines with J gene TRBJ1-2; D is unresolved. Trimming removed 0 bases from V and 7 bases from J, with 9 bases in between. The germline V gene encodes CDR1 SQVTM and CDR2 ANQGSEA. The CDR3 totals 12 residues.

V is TRBV2 and J is TRBJ2-2, with 8 bases identical to TRBD1. The J segment lost 0 bases and the V segment lost 7 bases, leaving 4 bases of the junction unmatched. Germline V gene lookup returns CDR1 SNHLY and CDR2 FYNNEI. There are 15 residues in the CDR3. Written as DNA, the CDR3 is TGTGCCAGCACCCGGGACAGGACGAACACCGGGGAGCTGTTTTTT. Protein product: CASTRDRTNTGELFF.

This clonotype has just a few counts. CDR3 DNA: TGTGCCAGCAGCAGCCCCCGGACAGGGTTCCACGAGCAGTACTTC. Translated, it gives CASSSPRTGFHEQYF. The rearrangement joins TRBV7-8 to TRBJ2-7; 8 nucleotides align to TRBD1. Germline lookup yields CDR1 SGHVS and CDR2 FQNEAQ. The CDR3 has 15 residues. With 5 bases clipped from V and 5 bases from J, the junction kept 11 bases outside the gene matches.

A remark on this clonotype: Because the CDR3 is missing its conserved closing phenylalanine or tryptophan, this is likely a read error. This chain connects TRBV7-2 to TRBJ2-5, with D tentatively TRBD1 (5 bases). With 5 bases removed from V and 1 base from J, the gap between germline ends came to 11 bases. This CDR3 spans 14 amino acids. Germline CDR1 SGHTA, CDR2 FQGNSA. The CDR3 DNA is TGTGCCAGCAGCCCCGACAGTTTCCAAGAGACCCAGTACGTC. Translation gives CASSPDSFQETQYV.

There are a few counts of this clonotype. This rearrangement joins TRBV3-1 to TRBJ2-3; 8 bases align to TRBD2. Germline CDR1 LGHDT, CDR2 YNNKEL (reference sequence). The CDR3 length is 17 residues. The junction had 7 bases not matched to a gene; V was cut back by 1 base and J by 1 base. This CDR3 is CASSQGGSGMGTDTQYF. CDR3 in DNA: TGTGCCAGCAGCCAAGGCGGTAGCGGGATGGGCACAGATACGCAGTATTTT.

The table lists this clonotype with a few counts. This rearrangement joins TRBV15 to TRBJ2-3; 10 nucleotides match TRBD2. This CDR3 has 16 residues. Germline CDR1 and CDR2: LNHNV and YYDKDF (reference sequence). V lost 6 bases to trimming and J lost 6 bases; unmatched junction nucleotides: 12. CDR3 loop: CATRRLSGRAADTQYF. In DNA, the CDR3 is TGTGCCACCAGGCGGTTGAGCGGGAGGGCCGCGGATACGCAGTATTTT. Full variable domain (rest looked up from reference TRBV15 and TRBJ2-3): DAMVIQNPRYQVTQFGKPVTLSCSQTLNHNVMYWYQQKSSQAPKLLFHYYDKDFNNEADTPDNFQSRRPNTSFCFLDIRSPGLGDTAMYLCATRRLSGRAADTQYFGPGTRLTVL.

This clonotype was detected only a few times. The rearrangement joins TRBV29-1 to TRBJ1-1; the D is unclear. Germline lookup yields CDR1 SQVTM and CDR2 ANQGSEA. The CDR3 contains 10 residues. V lost 5 bases, J lost 5 bases, and 6 bases lay in between. The CDR3 loop reads CSVRGTEAFF. The CDR3 DNA reads as TGCAGCGTTCGAGGTACTGAAGCTTTCTTT.

The table lists this clonotype with a few counts. The J gene is TRBJ2-1, the V gene TRBV29-1; D assignment may be TRBD1 or TRBD2 (5 bases each). Germline CDR1 reads SQVTM; CDR2 reads ANQGSEA. The CDR3 has 16 residues. The V end was cut by 0 bases, the J end by 10 bases, with 22 bases between. The CDR3 reads CSVEDLGRGPTKEQFF. The CDR3 bases are TGCAGCGTTGAAGATCTGGGTAGGGGACCCACTAAGGAGCAGTTCTTC.

Notes on this clonotype: This may be a read error, as it is one base from a much larger clone. The chain joins TRBV6-6 to TRBJ2-7; the D is unclear. This CDR3 is built from 16 residues. CDR1 is MNHNY and CDR2 is SVGAGI in the germline V gene (reference sequence). CDR3 in amino acids: CVSSYLGPASRLEQYF. CDR3 DNA: TGTGTCAGCAGTTACCTCGGGCCCGCTTCGCGCCTCGAGCAGTACTTC.

This clonotype was observed a few times. The chain employs TRBV15 and TRBJ2-7; 7 bases map to TRBD1. The CDR3 contains 20 residues. With 1 base clipped from V and 0 bases from J, the junction kept 18 bases outside the gene matches. CDR1 is LNHNV and CDR2 is YYDKDF in the germline V gene (reference sequence). CDR3 DNA: TGTGCCACCAGCAGAGTAAACCCGGGACAGCGCAATTTCCTCTCCTACGAGCAGTACTTC. It yields the protein CATSRVNPGQRNFLSYEQYF.

The chain joins TRBV30 to TRBJ2-4; a weak D match, TRBD2 (7 bases). Trimming took off 0 bases at V and 13 bases at J, with 16 bases between the two ends. CDR3 size: 13 residues. Germline loops: CDR1 GTSNPN, CDR2 SVGIG (reference sequence). The DNA of the CDR3 is TGTGCCTGGAGTGTATTCCAGGGGAGGGAGCAGTACTTC. This encodes CAWSVFQGREQYF. Using reference TRBV30 and TRBJ2-4 for the parts outside the CDR3, the full variable domain is SQTIHQWPATLVQPVGSPLSLECTVEGTSNPNLYWYRQAAGRGLQLLFYSVGIGQISSEVPQNLSASRPQDRQFILSSKKLLLSDSGFYLCAWSVFQGREQYFGAGTRLSVL.

This clonotype was picked up a small number of times. The chain employs TRBV12-3 or TRBV12-4 and TRBJ1-2; D remains ambiguous. This CDR3 has 11 amino acids. Trimming removed 7 bases from V and 8 bases from J, with 11 bases in between. The CDR3 is CASTSRGGYTF. The CDR3 bases are TGTGCCAGCACCTCGCGAGGGGGCTACACCTTC.

The chain uses TRBV24-1 and TRBJ2-1; D is uncertain. The CDR3 has 15 residues. CDR1 and CDR2 (germline): KGHDR, SFDVKD. The V end was cut by 3 bases, the J end by 4 bases, with 12 bases between. The CDR3 DNA follows: TGTGCCACCAGTGATCCCCGGGCCTTATACAATGAGCAGTTCTTC. It yields the protein CATSDPRALYNEQFF.

The chain links TRBV5-1 to TRBJ2-4; 10 nucleotides match TRBD2. The CDR3 covers 17 residues. Germline V gene sequence: CDR1 SGHRS, CDR2 YFSETQ. V lost 4 bases to trimming and J lost 0 bases; unmatched junction nucleotides: 7. CDR3 nucleotides: TGCGCCAGCAGCCTCGAGCGGGAGGGGTTAGCCAAAAACATTCAGTACTTC. Translated, it gives CASSLEREGLAKNIQYF. The full variable domain, completed using reference TRBV5-1 and TRBJ2-4, is KAGVTQTPRYLIKTRGQQVTLSCSPISGHRSVSWYQQTPGQGLQFLFEYFSETQRNKGNFPGRFSGRQFSNSRSEMNVSTLELGDSALYLCASSLEREGLAKNIQYFGAGTRLSVL.

The chain combines TRBV12-3 or TRBV12-4 with TRBJ2-5, with TRBD1 matching over 11 bases. Germline trimming cut 4 bases from V and 1 base from J; bases unmatched to any gene: 5. CDR3 length equals 16 residues. This chain's CDR3 is CASSSWTGGFQETQYF. CDR3 DNA sequence: TGTGCCAGCAGTTCTTGGACAGGGGGCTTCCAAGAGACCCAGTACTTC.

The V call is TRBV4-3, the J call TRBJ1-2; D is ambiguous. This CDR3 has 14 residues. V lost 0 bases and J lost 11, with 16 bases in between. Germline V lookup: CDR1 LGHNA, CDR2 YSLEER. CDR3 coding DNA: TGCGCCAGCAGCCAAGATATGGCTTCTTACGAGTACACCTTC. This gives the protein CASSQDMASYEYTF.

CDR3 sequence (DNA): TGTGCCAGCAGTTACCCCGGGACAGGGCGTTCTGGGGCCAACGTCCTGACTTTC. It codes for CASSYPGTGRSGANVLTF. The chain uses TRBV6-5 and TRBJ2-6, with TRBD1 identical over 9 bases. J was trimmed by 1 base and V by 2 bases; bases with no gene match: 6. This CDR3 comprises 18 residues. From germline, CDR1 is MNHEY and CDR2 SVGAGI.

V usage is TRBV6-5 and J usage is TRBJ2-1; D gene uncertain. The CDR3 is made up of 17 amino acids. The V end lost 0 bases, the J end lost 5 bases, and 17 bases lay between the germline ends. Germline-derived CDR1 and CDR2 are MNHEY and SVGAGI. The CDR3 region is CASSYSVLGASNNEQFF. DNA of the CDR3: TGTGCCAGCAGTTACTCGGTCCTTGGAGCTAGTAACAATGAGCAGTTCTTC.

This chain uses TRBV20-1 with TRBJ2-5; 8 bases match TRBD1. V lost 0 bases, J lost 4 bases, and 4 bases stayed unmatched. Germline V lookup: CDR1 DFQATT, CDR2 SNEGSKA (reference sequence). The CDR3 runs to 14 residues. In DNA form, the CDR3 reads TGCAGTGCTAGAGATCCAGGGGGCGTAGAGACCCAGTACTTC. Protein: CSARDPGGVETQYF.

This clonotype was seen a handful of times. The chain uses TRBV5-1 and TRBJ2-1; 7 nucleotides line up with TRBD2. CDR1 and CDR2 (germline): SGHRS, YFSETQ. V dropped 0 bases and J dropped 6; count of bases not matched to a gene: 6. There are 15 residues in the CDR3. The CDR3 loop reads CASSLGSGSVNEQFF. CDR3 coding DNA: TGCGCCAGCAGCTTGGGTAGCGGGTCGGTCAATGAGCAGTTCTTC.

The gene calls are TRBV7-2 and TRBJ2-7; D unresolved. The CDR3 has 12 residues. Trimming removed 3 bases at V and 7 bases at J, with 10 bases between. Germline V CDR1 and CDR2: SGHTA, FQGNSA. In nucleotides, the CDR3 is TGTGCCAGCAGCTTCGGCTTTGGGGAGCAGTACTTC. Amino acid sequence: CASSFGFGEQYF.

This chain connects TRBV15 to TRBJ2-5; weak D call: TRBD2 (6 bases). The germline V gene encodes CDR1 LNHNV and CDR2 YYDKDF (reference sequence). Trimming took off 8 bases at V and 4 bases at J, with 14 bases between the two ends. The CDR3 totals 13 residues. The CDR3: CATARELGETQYF. The CDR3, as DNA: TGTGCCACCGCCCGGGAGCTAGGAGAGACCCAGTACTTC. The entire variable domain, with the rest obtained from reference TRBV15 and TRBJ2-5, is as follows: DAMVIQNPRYQVTQFGKPVTLSCSQTLNHNVMYWYQQKSSQAPKLLFHYYDKDFNNEADTPDNFQSRRPNTSFCFLDIRSPGLGDTAMYLCATARELGETQYFGPGTRLLVL.

The chain combines TRBV20-1 with TRBJ2-7; D not certain. Germline V gene lookup returns CDR1 DFQATT and CDR2 SNEGSKA (reference sequence). V shed 4 bases and J shed 2 bases, with 15 bases lying between them. CDR3 length: 14 residues. The CDR3: CSATSRVNTYEQYF. CDR3 nucleotides: TGCAGTGCTACCTCAAGGGTGAACACCTACGAGCAGTACTTC.